These 27 T cell receptor delta chains originate from one sample sequenced in a study of Vδ1+ human thymocytes. Broader study findings: Thymic TRG and TRD repertoires appeared highly polyclonal.

These receptors' targets are unknown. RNA was extracted from the cells and then reverse transcribed. Multiplex PCR used pooled V-gene forward primers and a constant-region reverse primer to amplify CDR3s. TCRdb redid the clone calls on the multiplex PCR reads with CATT. This sample has some 54,000 delta-chain clones, with approximately 15% found just once. Sample: Vdelta1+ gamma-delta thymocytes from the thymus. Stated subset: FACS-sorted CD3+ TCRalphabeta- TCRVdelta1+ TCRVdelta2- thymocytes. The receptors were sampled from a boy under two years old who had congenital heart surgery.

This chain links TRDV1 with TRDJ1; TRDD3 matches at 12 bases. J lost 2 bases, V lost 0 bases, and 37 bases had no gene match. Germline V gives CDR1 TSWWSYY, CDR2 QGS. The CDR3 runs 28 residues. The CDR3: CALGELPTETRFILSTYWGIPKTDKLIF. The CDR3, as DNA: TGTGCTCTTGGGGAACTACCAACGGAAACGAGGTTTATTCTGAGCACGTACTGGGGGATACCGAAAACCGATAAACTCATCTTT.

The gene calls are TRDV1 and TRDJ1; 9 nucleotides line up with TRDD3. This CDR3 contains 16 residues. V gave up 8 bases and J gave up 0 bases; unmatched junction bases: 10. The germline CDR1 and CDR2 sequences are TSWWSYY and QGS. This chain's CDR3 is CALSGDTPLYTDKLIF. CDR3 DNA: TGTGCTCTTTCCGGGGATACGCCCCTGTACACCGATAAACTCATCTTT.

This chain links TRDV1 with TRDJ1, with TRDD3 identical over 13 bases. The germline CDR1 and CDR2 sequences are TSWWSYY and QGS. V lost 0 bases to trimming and J lost 0 bases; unmatched junction nucleotides: 16. The CDR3 consists of 22 residues. The DNA for the CDR3 is TGTGCTCTTGGGGAACTTCTCCCCGACTGGGGGATACGGGCCTCATACACCGATAAACTCATCTTT. This translates into CALGELLPDWGIRASYTDKLIF.

This chain links TRDV1 with TRDJ1, with 11 bases lining up with TRDD3. The CDR3 runs 19 residues. From germline, CDR1 is TSWWSYY and CDR2 QGS. Losses at the gene ends were 1 base for V and 3 bases for J; bases not matched to a gene: 13. The chain's CDR3 is CALGEPTTYNWGISDKLIF. The CDR3 coding sequence is TGTGCTCTTGGGGAACCGACAACCTACAACTGGGGGATATCCGATAAACTCATCTTT.

In its sample, this clone was seen a few times. The chain recombines TRDV1 with TRDJ1, with no clear D. This CDR3 region has 13 residues. Germline CDR1 and CDR2: TSWWSYY and QGS. The V end lost 4 bases, the J end lost 3 bases, and 9 bases lay between the germline ends. CDR3 in amino acids: CALGGVGADKLIF. The CDR3 nucleotides read TGTGCTCTTGGGGGGGTAGGAGCCGATAAACTCATCTTT.

The chain recombines TRDV1 with TRDJ1, with D possibly called TRDD2 or TRDD3 (6 bases each). V lost 5 bases and J 0 bases, leaving 25 bases between the germline ends. Germline V gives CDR1 TSWWSYY, CDR2 QGS. This CDR3 has 19 amino acids. The CDR3, as DNA: TGTGCTCTTGGGTTTTTTCCCGTCCTACTGGGACCGTACACCGATAAACTCATCTTT. The encoded protein is CALGFFPVLLGPYTDKLIF.

The chain recombines TRDV1 with TRDJ1; tentatively, D is TRDD3 (6 bases). CDR3 size: 20 residues. Germline CDR1 is TSWWSYY and CDR2 is QGS. Trimming shortened V by 2 bases and J by 1 base, and 26 bases separated the two germline ends. CDR3 nucleotide sequence: TGTGCTCTTGGGGAATATGTACTTTCAAGGGATAAATCGCTCACCGATAAACTCATCTTT. Encoded protein: CALGEYVLSRDKSLTDKLIF.

The genes are TRDV1 and TRDJ1; D might be TRDD3 (6 bases). This CDR3 is 21 amino acids long. Germline lookup yields CDR1 TSWWSYY and CDR2 QGS. Trimming took 1 base from V and 2 from J, leaving 29 bases between them. The CDR3 is CALGEPTTGLAWMGVTDKLIF. As DNA, the CDR3 is TGTGCTCTTGGGGAACCGACAACTGGCCTGGCATGGATGGGGGTTACCGATAAACTCATCTTT.

This clone was picked up a small number of times. The chain carries TRDV1 and TRDJ1; 12 bases are a match to TRDD3. The germline CDR1 and CDR2 sequences are TSWWSYY and QGS. The CDR3 length is 19 residues. The junction had 19 bases not matched to a gene; V was cut back by 6 bases and J by 5 bases. CDR3 nucleotide sequence: TGTGCTCTTGGTGGTCGTCCGTACTGGGGGATACAAAGGGCAGATAAACTCATCTTT. Its protein is CALGGRPYWGIQRADKLIF.

This sequence joins TRDV1 and TRDJ1, with 11 bases fitting TRDD3. CDR1 is TSWWSYY and CDR2 is QGS in the germline V gene. This CDR3 comprises 21 residues. Losses at the gene ends were 6 bases for V and 0 bases for J; bases not matched to a gene: 21. The CDR3 sequence: CALGLVYWGIKGTVNTDKLIF. The DNA of the CDR3 is TGTGCTCTTGGCCTAGTTTACTGGGGGATAAAGGGAACGGTGAACACCGATAAACTCATCTTT.

The rearrangement joins TRDV1 to TRDJ1; the match to TRDD3 covers 11 bases. The germline gives CDR1 TSWWSYY, CDR2 QGS. J gave up 0 bases and V 6 bases, and 15 bases lay outside the gene matches. The CDR3 covers 19 residues. DNA for the CDR3: TGTGCTCTTGGAGGATTTGTACTGGGGGATAATCGACACACCGATAAACTCATCTTT. Its translation: CALGGFVLGDNRHTDKLIF.

V gene TRDV1 combines with J gene TRDJ1; D might be TRDD2 (5 bases). The CDR3 is 17 residues long. Trimming shortened V by 0 bases and J by 3 bases, and 17 bases separated the two germline ends. From germline, CDR1 is TSWWSYY and CDR2 QGS. CDR3 sequence reads: CALGELVFPQLSDKLIF. The CDR3 DNA reads TGTGCTCTTGGGGAACTCGTCTTCCCCCAGCTTTCCGATAAACTCATCTTT.

This clone was detected a few times. The rearrangement links TRDV1 to TRDJ1; 8 bases are shared with TRDD3. Germline CDR1 is TSWWSYY and CDR2 is QGS. The CDR3 is 19 residues long. Trimming removed 1 base from V and 0 bases from J; junction bases left unmatched: 13. CDR3 protein: CALGEPELLLGVHTDKLIF. DNA for the CDR3: TGTGCTCTTGGGGAACCGGAACTTTTACTGGGGGTTCACACCGATAAACTCATCTTT.

V usage is TRDV1 and J usage is TRDJ1; either TRDD2 or TRDD3 may fit D (9 bases each). The germline gives CDR1 TSWWSYY, CDR2 QGS. Trimming cost V 0 bases and J 1 base, with 66 bases left between them. This CDR3 has 34 amino acids. CDR3 region: CALGELVPEISRQTFLPPSGTGGPGVSSTDKLIF. CDR3 sequence (DNA): TGTGCTCTTGGGGAACTAGTTCCCGAGATTTCCCGACAAACCTTCCTACCCCCCTCGGGTACTGGGGGACCCGGTGTTAGTTCCACCGATAAACTCATCTTT.

This clone was detected only once. The gene calls are TRDV1 and TRDJ1; tentatively, D is TRDD3 (5 bases). Trimming shortened V by 0 bases and J by 0 bases, and 14 bases separated the two germline ends. The CDR3 contains 17 residues. Germline assignment: CDR1 TSWWSYY and CDR2 QGS. The DNA for the CDR3 is TGTGCTCTTGGGGAACTGAGGTGGGGACCGTACACCGATAAACTCATCTTT. Its protein product is CALGELRWGPYTDKLIF.

This clone came up a few times. The gene calls are TRDV1 and TRDJ1; 9 positions match TRDD2. Losses at the gene ends were 5 bases for V and 0 bases for J; bases not matched to a gene: 34. Per germline, CDR1 TSWWSYY and CDR2 QGS. The CDR3 runs 25 residues. The CDR3 DNA sequence: TGTGCTCTTGGGATACCGGCCTTCCTACTACGAGGGTGGGATATGAGGGATGAGTACACCGATAAACTCATCTTT. Its protein is CALGIPAFLLRGWDMRDEYTDKLIF.

This sequence joins TRDV1 and TRDJ1; 10 nucleotides agree with TRDD3. The V and J ends lost 2 bases and 0 bases, in that order; junction bases with no gene match: 12. CDR3 length: 19 amino acids. The germline V gene has CDR1 TSWWSYY and CDR2 QGS. The CDR3 spells CALGEFPWGIGAYTDKLIF. The CDR3 DNA is TGTGCTCTTGGGGAATTCCCCTGGGGGATAGGAGCCTACACCGATAAACTCATCTTT.

This sequence joins TRDV1 and TRDJ1, with 11 bases identical to TRDD3. Germline V gene lookup returns CDR1 TSWWSYY and CDR2 QGS. The trim removed 6 bases at V and 0 bases at J, leaving 27 bases unmatched. The CDR3 runs to 23 residues. The CDR3 nucleotides read TGTGCTCTTGGAGGCTTCCCCGCAGCCTGGGGGATACCCACCAGAACTTACACCGATAAACTCATCTTT. Protein product: CALGGFPAAWGIPTRTYTDKLIF.

This clone was picked up a small number of times. The gene calls are TRDV1 and TRDJ1; TRDD2 is a possible D gene (8 bases). This CDR3 is built from 23 residues. Trimming took off 6 bases at V and 0 bases at J, with 38 bases between the two ends. Germline CDR1 is TSWWSYY and CDR2 is QGS. DNA for the CDR3: TGTGCTCTTGGCCTTCCTAGGCCGCCACCTGGGGGGTCTCATACGCTATACACCGATAAACTCATCTTT. Translating it yields CALGLPRPPPGGSHTLYTDKLIF.

The chain is built from TRDV1 and TRDJ1; TRDD3 matches at 10 bases. CDR1 is TSWWSYY and CDR2 is QGS in the germline V gene. The V segment lost 3 bases and the J segment 2 bases; nucleotides outside the gene matches: 21. The CDR3 has 21 residues. CDR3 bases: TGTGCTCTTGGGGAGCACACATCTTCCGATACTGGGGGATCAGGTACCGATAAACTCATCTTT. Translating gives CALGEHTSSDTGGSGTDKLIF.

In its sample, this clone was seen a few times. This sequence joins TRDV1 and TRDJ1, with 7 bases that match TRDD3. CDR3 length equals 20 residues. Germline assignment: CDR1 TSWWSYY and CDR2 QGS. The trim removed 4 bases at V and 0 bases at J, leaving 20 bases unmatched. CDR3 nucleotides: TGTGCTCTTGGGGGCCTGGCCTACCGTACTGGGGATTCGTACACCGATAAACTCATCTTT. Protein sequence: CALGGLAYRTGDSYTDKLIF.

V is TRDV1 and J is TRDJ1, with TRDD3 identical over 13 bases. Trimming removed 0 bases from V and 11 bases from J; junction bases left unmatched: 21. Germline V CDR1 and CDR2: TSWWSYY, QGS. This CDR3 region has 20 residues. CDR3 amino acids: CALGELGVTRYWGIRAGLIF. CDR3 coding DNA: TGTGCTCTTGGGGAACTTGGTGTCACCCGTTACTGGGGGATACGCGCGGGTCTCATCTTT.

Ten or more counts support this clone. The chain recombines TRDV2 with TRDJ1, with 10 bases aligning to TRDD3. Germline lookup yields CDR1 GEAIGNYY and CDR2 EKD. The V gene end was trimmed by 3 bases and the J gene end by 5 bases; junction bases not matched to a gene: 17. The CDR3 spans 18 residues. The CDR3 DNA is TGTGCCTGTGACCGAATTCTAGTACTGGGGGATCCCGGAGATAAACTCATCTTT. It codes for CACDRILVLGDPGDKLIF.

The chain uses TRDV1 and TRDJ1; 8 bases match TRDD3. Looked up from germline, CDR1 is TSWWSYY and CDR2 is QGS. The CDR3 extends over 17 amino acids. V lost 2 bases to trimming and J lost 0 bases; unmatched junction nucleotides: 8. The chain's CDR3 is CALGEGILGVDTDKLIF. The DNA of the CDR3 is TGTGCTCTTGGGGAAGGTATACTGGGGGTCGACACCGATAAACTCATCTTT.

This clone was found a few times. The chain joins TRDV1 to TRDJ1; 10 bases line up with TRDD3. The V gene's germline CDR1 is TSWWSYY and CDR2 QGS. V dropped 1 base and J dropped 3; count of bases not matched to a gene: 11. The CDR3 covers 18 residues. Here the CDR3 DNA reads TGTGCTCTTGGGGAACCCCCTACTGGGGGATGGCGTGCCGATAAACTCATCTTT. Its translation is CALGEPPTGGWRADKLIF.

This clone was counted a few times. The chain combines TRDV1 with TRDJ1, with a possible D match to TRDD2 (8 bases). Per the germline V gene, CDR1 is TSWWSYY and CDR2 is QGS. The CDR3 has 17 residues. Trimming stripped 3 bases from V and 7 bases from J, with 24 bases between. The CDR3, as DNA: TGTGCTCTTGGGGACCCATTAACTTCCTACTGGGGAGCTAAACTCATCTTT. It translates to CALGDPLTSYWGAKLIF.

This clone has a handful of counts. The genes are TRDV1 and TRDJ1; possible D gene TRDD3, 6 bases. The length of the CDR3 is 20 residues. Trimming took 5 bases from V and 2 from J, leaving 30 bases between them. Germline lookup yields CDR1 TSWWSYY and CDR2 QGS. DNA of the CDR3: TGTGCTCTTGGGAAAACGGCCGTGGGCCCTGACTGGGTTAAGACCGATAAACTCATCTTT. As protein: CALGKTAVGPDWVKTDKLIF.